These 9 T cell receptor beta chains were all obtained from the same sample, sequenced in a study of cytotoxic CD8 clonotypes in ibrutinib-treated CLL. Generated by immunoSEQ multiplex PCR, the TCRdb table keeps only in-frame clones and is missing some. The data show around 97,000 clones, around four fifths seen once. Sequencing used PBMCs, obtained after 12 months of ibrutinib treatment. The receptors shown here come from a human donor with chronic lymphocytic leukemia.

The chain combines TRBV5-1 with TRBJ1-4; D remains unclear. Between the trimmed V and J ends, which lost 0 bases and 5 bases, there was a span of 8 bases. Germline values: CDR1 SGHRS, CDR2 YFSETQ. There are 14 residues in the CDR3. This CDR3 reads CASSLAGVNEKLFF. As DNA, the CDR3 is TGCGCCAGCAGCTTGGCCGGGGTCAATGAAAAACTGTTTTTT.

CDR3 coding DNA: TGTGCCAGCAGTCCCGGGTGGGGTGGTGGGGCCAACGTCCTGACTTTC. This sequence encodes CASSPGWGGGANVLTF. This sequence joins TRBV28 and TRBJ2-6; D unclear. The CDR3 is 16 amino acids. CDR1 and CDR2 from the germline V gene are MDHEN and SYDVKM. V was trimmed by 5 bases and J by 3 bases, leaving 14 bases between them.

The chain employs TRBV18 and TRBJ1-6, with 8 bases identical to TRBD1. The CDR3 contains 16 residues. Looked up from germline, CDR1 is KGHSH and CDR2 is LQKENI. V was pared by 5 bases and J by 9 bases, with 12 bases of the junction left unmatched. This CDR3 is CASSATPTGASSPLHF. The CDR3, as DNA: TGTGCCAGCTCAGCCACCCCGACAGGGGCGAGTTCACCCCTCCACTTT.

The chain couples TRBV25-1 to TRBJ2-3; a weak D match, TRBD1 (6 bases). This CDR3 has 17 amino acids. Trimming cost V 4 bases and J 3 bases, with 20 bases left between them. The germline V gene has CDR1 MGHDK and CDR2 SYGVNS. The CDR3 DNA sequence: TGTGCCAGCAGTGCTACTTCCAACATAGGGGGAACAGATACGCAGTATTTT. Translation gives CASSATSNIGGTDTQYF.

This clone was counted a few times. This rearrangement joins TRBV15 to TRBJ2-1; no clear D gene. CDR3 length: 15 amino acids. The V gene's germline CDR1 is LNHNV and CDR2 YYDKDF (reference sequence). The germline V and J ends were trimmed by 4 bases and 8 bases, with 18 bases remaining between them. DNA for the CDR3: TGTGCCACCAGCACAAGCACCGCCCCCTGGGATGAGCAGTTCTTC. Its translation: CATSTSTAPWDEQFF.

The rearrangement links TRBV7-2 to TRBJ1-6; D gene ambiguous. Per germline, CDR1 SGHTA and CDR2 FQGNSA. The length of the CDR3 is 13 residues. V lost 5 bases, J lost 8 bases, and 10 bases lay in between. The CDR3 bases are TGTGCCAGCAGCCTAGAGTTGGATTCACCCCTCCACTTT. This codes for CASSLELDSPLHF.

The chain carries TRBV28 and TRBJ1-5, with 7 bases that match TRBD1. The CDR3 runs 13 residues. The J segment lost 11 bases and the V segment lost 3 bases, leaving 7 bases of the junction unmatched. Germline V gene lookup returns CDR1 MDHEN and CDR2 SYDVKM. The CDR3: CASSLTGPRTQHF. DNA of the CDR3: TGTGCCAGCAGTTTGACAGGGCCTCGGACCCAGCATTTT.

This clone was detected only a few times. CDR3 DNA sequence: TGTGCCAGCAGCTTAGCGGCCGGGACCCCTCGATTCCGCGACATCGGGGAGCTGTTTTTT. Translated: CASSLAAGTPRFRDIGELFF. The genes are TRBV7-3 and TRBJ2-2, with D possibly being TRBD1 or TRBD2 (5 bases each). This CDR3 is 20 amino acids long. Germline loops: CDR1 SGHTA, CDR2 FQGTGA. The V end was cut by 2 bases, the J end by 7 bases, with 29 bases between.

The chain is built from TRBV11-3 and TRBJ1-6; D is uncertain. CDR3 length equals 15 residues. The V end was cut by 4 bases, the J end by 0 bases, with 7 bases between. Germline CDR1 is SGHNT and CDR2 is YENEEA. In DNA, the CDR3 is TGTGCCAGCAGCTCCAGGAGCTCCTATAATTCACCCCTCCACTTT. As protein: CASSSRSSYNSPLHF.